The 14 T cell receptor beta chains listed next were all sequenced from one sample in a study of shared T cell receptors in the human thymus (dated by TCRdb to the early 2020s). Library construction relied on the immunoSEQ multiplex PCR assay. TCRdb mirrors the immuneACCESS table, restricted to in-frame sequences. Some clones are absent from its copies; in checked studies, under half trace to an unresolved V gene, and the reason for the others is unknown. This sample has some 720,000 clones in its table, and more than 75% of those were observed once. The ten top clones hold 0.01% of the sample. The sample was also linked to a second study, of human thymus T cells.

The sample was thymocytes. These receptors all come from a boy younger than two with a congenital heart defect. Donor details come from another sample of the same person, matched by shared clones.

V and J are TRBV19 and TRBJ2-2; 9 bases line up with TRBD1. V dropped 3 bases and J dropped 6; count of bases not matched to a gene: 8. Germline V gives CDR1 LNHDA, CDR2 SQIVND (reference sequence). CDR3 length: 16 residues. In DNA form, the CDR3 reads TGTGCCAGTAGTATTGCCGGGACAGGGACGGCCGGGGAGCTGTTTTTT. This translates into CASSIAGTGTAGELFF. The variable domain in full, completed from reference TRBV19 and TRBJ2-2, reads DGGITQSPKYLFRKEGQNVTLSCEQNLNHDAMYWYRQDPGQGLRLIYYSQIVNDFQKGDIAEGYSVSREKKESFPLTVTSAQKNPTAFYLCASSIAGTGTAGELFFGEGSRLTVL.

The CDR3 region has the DNA TGTGCCAGCAGCCAGGCCGGACTAGCCTCCTACGAGCAGTACTTC. It codes for CASSQAGLASYEQYF. This chain joins TRBV11-3 and TRBJ2-7; 8 bases are shared with TRBD2. With 5 bases clipped from V and 0 bases from J, the junction kept 6 bases outside the gene matches. The CDR3 consists of 15 residues. Germline CDR1 is SGHNT and CDR2 is YENEEA.

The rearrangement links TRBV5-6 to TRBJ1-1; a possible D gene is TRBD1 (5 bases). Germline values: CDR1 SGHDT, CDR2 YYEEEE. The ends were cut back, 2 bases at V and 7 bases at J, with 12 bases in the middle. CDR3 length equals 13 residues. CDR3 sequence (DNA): TGTGCCAGCAGCTTTGTCAGGGAGGGTGAAGCTTTCTTT. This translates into CASSFVREGEAFF.

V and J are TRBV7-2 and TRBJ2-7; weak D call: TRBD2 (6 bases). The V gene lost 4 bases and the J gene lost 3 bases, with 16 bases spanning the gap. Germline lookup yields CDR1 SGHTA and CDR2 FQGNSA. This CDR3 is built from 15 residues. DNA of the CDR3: TGTGCCAGCAGCTCTGGCGCGGGACTGAACTACGAGCAGTACTTC. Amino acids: CASSSGAGLNYEQYF.

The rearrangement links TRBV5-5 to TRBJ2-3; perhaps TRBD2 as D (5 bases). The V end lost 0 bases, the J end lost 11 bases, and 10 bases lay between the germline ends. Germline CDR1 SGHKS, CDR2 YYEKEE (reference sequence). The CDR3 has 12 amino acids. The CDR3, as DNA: TGTGCCAGCAGCTTGGGGGATCGGGGGCAGTATTTT. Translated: CASSLGDRGQYF.

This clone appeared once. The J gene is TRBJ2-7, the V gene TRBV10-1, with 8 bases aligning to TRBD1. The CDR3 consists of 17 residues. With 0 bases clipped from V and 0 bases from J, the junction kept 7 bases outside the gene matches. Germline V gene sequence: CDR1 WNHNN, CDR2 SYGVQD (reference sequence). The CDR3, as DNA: TGCGCCAGCAGTGAGTCCTTCCAGACAGGGGCCTCCTACGAGCAGTACTTC. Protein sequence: CASSESFQTGASYEQYF.

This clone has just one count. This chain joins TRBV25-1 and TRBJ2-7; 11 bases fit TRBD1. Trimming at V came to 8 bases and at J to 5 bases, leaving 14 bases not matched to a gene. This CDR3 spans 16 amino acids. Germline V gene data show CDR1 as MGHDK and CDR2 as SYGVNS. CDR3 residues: CASGTTPGQGVDEQYF. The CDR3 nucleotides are TGTGCCAGCGGAACAACCCCGGGACAGGGGGTAGACGAGCAGTACTTC.

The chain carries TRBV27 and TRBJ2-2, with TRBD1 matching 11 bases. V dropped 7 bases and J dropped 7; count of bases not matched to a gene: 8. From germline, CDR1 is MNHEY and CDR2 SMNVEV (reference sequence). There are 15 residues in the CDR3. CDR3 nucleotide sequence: TGTGCCAGCAAAGGGACAGGGGGGAATGTCGGGGAGCTGTTTTTT. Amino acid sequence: CASKGTGGNVGELFF.

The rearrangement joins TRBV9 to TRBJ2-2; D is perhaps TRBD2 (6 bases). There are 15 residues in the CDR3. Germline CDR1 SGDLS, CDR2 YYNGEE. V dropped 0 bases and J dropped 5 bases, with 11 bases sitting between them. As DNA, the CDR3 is TGTGCCAGCAGCGTAGAGCGGGCGGGAACCGGGGAGCTGTTTTTT. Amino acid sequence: CASSVERAGTGELFF.

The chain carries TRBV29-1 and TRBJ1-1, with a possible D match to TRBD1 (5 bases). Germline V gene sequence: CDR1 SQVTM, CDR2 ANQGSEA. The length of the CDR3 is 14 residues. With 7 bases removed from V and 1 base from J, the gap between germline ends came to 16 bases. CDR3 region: CSAMGPRGNTEAFF. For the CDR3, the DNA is TGCAGCGCCATGGGGCCAAGGGGGAACACTGAAGCTTTCTTT.

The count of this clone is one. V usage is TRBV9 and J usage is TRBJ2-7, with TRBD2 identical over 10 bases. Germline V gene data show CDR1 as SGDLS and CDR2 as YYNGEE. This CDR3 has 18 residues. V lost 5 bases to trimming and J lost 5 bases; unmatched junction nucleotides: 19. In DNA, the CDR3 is TGTGCCAGCAGTCCAAAGGCCACCGAGCGGGAGGGCCCCGACGAGCAGTACTTC. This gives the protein CASSPKATEREGPDEQYF.

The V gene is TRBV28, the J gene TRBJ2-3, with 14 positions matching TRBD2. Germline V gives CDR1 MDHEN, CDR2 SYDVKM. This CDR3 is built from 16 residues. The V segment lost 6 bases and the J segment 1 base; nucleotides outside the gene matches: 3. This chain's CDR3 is CASRMGLAGGTDTQYF. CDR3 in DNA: TGTGCCAGCAGGATGGGACTAGCGGGAGGCACAGATACGCAGTATTTT.

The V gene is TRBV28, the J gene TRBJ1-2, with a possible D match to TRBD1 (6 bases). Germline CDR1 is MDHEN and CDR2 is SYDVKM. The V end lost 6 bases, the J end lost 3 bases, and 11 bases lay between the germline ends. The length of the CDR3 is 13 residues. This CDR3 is CASSLGGDYGYTF. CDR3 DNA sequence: TGTGCCAGCAGCCTAGGGGGTGACTATGGCTACACCTTC.

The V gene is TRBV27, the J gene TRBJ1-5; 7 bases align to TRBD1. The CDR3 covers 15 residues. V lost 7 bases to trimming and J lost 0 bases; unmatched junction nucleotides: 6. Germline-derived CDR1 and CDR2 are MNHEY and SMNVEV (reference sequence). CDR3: CASKRTGYSNQPQHF. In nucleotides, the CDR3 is TGTGCCAGCAAGCGGACAGGTTATAGCAATCAGCCCCAGCATTTT.